The sequence of this TCR beta chain was determined in a study of T-cell reconstitution after alpha-beta-depleted transplantation in children. Preparation of the TCRbeta library involved a method that used unique molecular identifiers. MiXCR, applied by TCRdb to the PCR reads, yields one record per CDR3 protein. The repertoire holds 490,000 or so distinct CDR3 sequences, with around 12% as singletons. CDR3 length: 14 residues. Germline V lookup: CDR1 SEHNR, CDR2 FQNEAQ (reference sequence). V shed 3 bases and J 7 bases; nucleotides not matched to a gene: 6. This TCR was sampled from a human donor who donated a stem cell graft to a child with combined immunodeficiency. This material consisted of PBMCs from the stem cell graft donor, taken from the stem cell graft. This sequence joins TRBV7-9 and TRBJ2-7; TRBD1 agrees at 10 bases. Here the CDR3 DNA reads TGTGCCAGCAGCTTCCGGGACAGGGGTAGGGAGCAGTACTTC. This encodes CASSFRDRGREQYF.